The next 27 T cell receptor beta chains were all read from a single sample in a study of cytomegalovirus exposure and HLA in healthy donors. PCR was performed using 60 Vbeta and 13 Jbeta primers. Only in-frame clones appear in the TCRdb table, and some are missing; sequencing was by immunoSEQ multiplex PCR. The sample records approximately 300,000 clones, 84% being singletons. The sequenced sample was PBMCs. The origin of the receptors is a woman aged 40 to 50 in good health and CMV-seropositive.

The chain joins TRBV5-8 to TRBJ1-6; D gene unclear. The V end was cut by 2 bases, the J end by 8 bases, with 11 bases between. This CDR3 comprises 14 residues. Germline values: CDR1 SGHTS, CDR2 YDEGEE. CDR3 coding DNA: TGTGCCAGCAGCTTCTCAACAATGGATTCACCCCTCCACTTT. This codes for CASSFSTMDSPLHF.

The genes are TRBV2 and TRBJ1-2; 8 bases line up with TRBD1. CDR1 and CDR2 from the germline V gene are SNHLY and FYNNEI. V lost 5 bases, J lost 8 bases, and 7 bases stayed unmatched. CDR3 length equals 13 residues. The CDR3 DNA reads TGTGCCAGCAGTTCCGGGACAGGAAGCGGCTACACCTTC. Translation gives CASSSGTGSGYTF.

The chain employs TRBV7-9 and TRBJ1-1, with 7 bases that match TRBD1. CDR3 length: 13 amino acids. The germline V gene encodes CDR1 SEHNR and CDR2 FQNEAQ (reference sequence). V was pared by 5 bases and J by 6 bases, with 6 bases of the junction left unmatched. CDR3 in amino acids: CASSRDSRSEAFF. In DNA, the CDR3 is TGTGCCAGCAGCCGGGACAGCCGGTCTGAAGCTTTCTTT.

The CDR3 DNA sequence: TGTGCCAGCAGTGCCAAACTAGCGGGACGCTACGAGCAGTACTTC. Amino acids: CASSAKLAGRYEQYF. This chain joins TRBV28 and TRBJ2-7; 10 bases align to TRBD2. J lost 3 bases, V lost 5 bases, and 7 bases had no gene match. This CDR3 is built from 15 residues. Germline lookup yields CDR1 MDHEN and CDR2 SYDVKM.

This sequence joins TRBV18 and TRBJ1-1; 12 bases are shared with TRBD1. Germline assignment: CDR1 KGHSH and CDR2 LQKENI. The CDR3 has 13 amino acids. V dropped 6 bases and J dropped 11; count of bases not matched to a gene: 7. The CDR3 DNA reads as TGTGCCAGCTCGCCGGGACAGGGGGCAGGGGCTTTCTTT. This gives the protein CASSPGQGAGAFF.

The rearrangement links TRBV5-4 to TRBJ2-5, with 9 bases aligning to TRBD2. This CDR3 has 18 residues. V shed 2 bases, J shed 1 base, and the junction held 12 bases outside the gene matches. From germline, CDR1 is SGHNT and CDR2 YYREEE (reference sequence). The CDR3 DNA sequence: TGTGCCAGCAGCTTAGTCGCGGGGCTAGCGGGGCCCCAAGAGACCCAGTACTTC. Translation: CASSLVAGLAGPQETQYF.

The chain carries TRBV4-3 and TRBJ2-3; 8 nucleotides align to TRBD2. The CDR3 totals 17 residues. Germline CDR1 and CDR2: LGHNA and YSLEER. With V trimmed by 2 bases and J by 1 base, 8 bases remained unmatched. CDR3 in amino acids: CASSQRPSLAGTDTQYF. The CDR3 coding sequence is TGCGCCAGCAGCCAAAGGCCCTCACTAGCGGGCACAGATACGCAGTATTTT.

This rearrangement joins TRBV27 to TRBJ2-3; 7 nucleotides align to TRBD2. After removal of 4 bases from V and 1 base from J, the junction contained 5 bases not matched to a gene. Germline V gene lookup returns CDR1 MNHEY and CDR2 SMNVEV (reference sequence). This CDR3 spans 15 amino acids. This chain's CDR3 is CASSYEGLRTDTQYF. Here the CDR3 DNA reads TGTGCCAGCAGTTACGAGGGACTACGCACAGATACGCAGTATTTT.

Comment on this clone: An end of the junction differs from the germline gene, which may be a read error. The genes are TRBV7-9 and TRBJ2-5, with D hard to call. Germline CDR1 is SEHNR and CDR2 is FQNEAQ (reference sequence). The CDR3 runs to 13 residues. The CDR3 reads CSSSYRDEETQYF. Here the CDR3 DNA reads TGTTCCAGCAGCTATCGTGATGAGGAGACCCAGTACTTC.

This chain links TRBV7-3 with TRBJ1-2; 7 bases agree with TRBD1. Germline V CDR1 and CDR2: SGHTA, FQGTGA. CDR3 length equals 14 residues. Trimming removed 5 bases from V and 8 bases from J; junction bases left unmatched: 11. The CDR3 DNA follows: TGTGCCAGCAGCCCCGAGGGGGCCCCTGGGGGCTACACCTTC. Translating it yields CASSPEGAPGGYTF.

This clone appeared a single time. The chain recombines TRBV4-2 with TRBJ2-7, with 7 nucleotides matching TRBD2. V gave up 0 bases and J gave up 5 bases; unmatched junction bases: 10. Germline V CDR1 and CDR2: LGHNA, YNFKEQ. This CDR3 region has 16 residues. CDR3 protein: CASSQDLAGARNEQYF. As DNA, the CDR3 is TGTGCCAGCAGCCAAGATCTTGCGGGAGCCCGTAACGAGCAGTACTTC.

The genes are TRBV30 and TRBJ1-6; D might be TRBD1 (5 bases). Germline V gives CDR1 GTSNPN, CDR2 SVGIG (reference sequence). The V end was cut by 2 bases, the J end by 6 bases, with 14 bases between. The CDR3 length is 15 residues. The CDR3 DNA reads TGTGCCTGGAGTTCACCGGGACTGGGTAATTCACCCCTCCACTTT. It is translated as CAWSSPGLGNSPLHF.

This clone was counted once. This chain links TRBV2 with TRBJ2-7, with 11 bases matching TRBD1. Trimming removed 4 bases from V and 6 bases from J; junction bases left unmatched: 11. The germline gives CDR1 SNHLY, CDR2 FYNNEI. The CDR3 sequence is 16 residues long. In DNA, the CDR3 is TGTGCCAGCAGTGTGATATCTGTGGGACAGGGGGGCGAGCAGTACTTC. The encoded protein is CASSVISVGQGGEQYF.

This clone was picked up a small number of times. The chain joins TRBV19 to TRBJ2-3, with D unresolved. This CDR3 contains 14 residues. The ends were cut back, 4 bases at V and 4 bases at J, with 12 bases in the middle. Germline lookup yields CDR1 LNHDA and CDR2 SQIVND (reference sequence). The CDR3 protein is CASSTRNSADTQYF. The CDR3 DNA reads TGTGCCAGTAGTACCAGGAATTCCGCAGATACGCAGTATTTT.

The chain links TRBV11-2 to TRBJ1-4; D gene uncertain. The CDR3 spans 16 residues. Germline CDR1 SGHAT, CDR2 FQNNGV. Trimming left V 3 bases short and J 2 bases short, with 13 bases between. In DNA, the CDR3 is TGTGCCAGCAGCTTCCAAGGACCGGGGACTAATGAAAAACTGTTTTTT. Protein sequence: CASSFQGPGTNEKLFF.

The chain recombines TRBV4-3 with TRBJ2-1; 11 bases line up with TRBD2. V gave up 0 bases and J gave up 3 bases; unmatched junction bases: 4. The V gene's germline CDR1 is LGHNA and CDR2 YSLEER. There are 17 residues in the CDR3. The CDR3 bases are TGCGCCAGCAGCCAAGATGGTACTAGCGGGAGCTACAATGAGCAGTTCTTC. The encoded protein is CASSQDGTSGSYNEQFF.

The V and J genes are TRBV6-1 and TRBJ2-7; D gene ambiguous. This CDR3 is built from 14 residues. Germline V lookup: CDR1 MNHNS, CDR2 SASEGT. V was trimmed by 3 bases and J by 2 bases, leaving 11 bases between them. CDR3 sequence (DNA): TGTGCCAGCAGTGATTGGGCCTTAGCCTACGAGCAGTACTTC. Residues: CASSDWALAYEQYF.

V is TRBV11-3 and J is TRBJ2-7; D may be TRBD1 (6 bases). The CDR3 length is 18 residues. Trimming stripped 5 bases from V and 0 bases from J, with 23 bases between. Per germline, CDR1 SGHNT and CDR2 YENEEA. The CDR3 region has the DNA TGTGCCAGCAGCCTGGGGAAATCCGGGACATATAGCTCCTACGAGCAGTACTTC. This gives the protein CASSLGKSGTYSSYEQYF.

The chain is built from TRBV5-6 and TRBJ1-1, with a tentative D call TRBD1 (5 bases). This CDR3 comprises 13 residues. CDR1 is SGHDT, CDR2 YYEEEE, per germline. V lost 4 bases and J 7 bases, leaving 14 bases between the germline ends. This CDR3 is CASSGAARVEAFF. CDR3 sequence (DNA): TGTGCCAGCAGCGGGGCGGCCAGGGTTGAAGCTTTCTTT.

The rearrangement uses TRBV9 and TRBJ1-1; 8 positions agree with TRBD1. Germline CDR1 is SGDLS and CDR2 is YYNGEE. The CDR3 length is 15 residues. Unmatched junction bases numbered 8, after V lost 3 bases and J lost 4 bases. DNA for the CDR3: TGTGCCAGCAGCGCATTGGACAGGGTTATCACTGAAGCTTTCTTT. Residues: CASSALDRVITEAFF.

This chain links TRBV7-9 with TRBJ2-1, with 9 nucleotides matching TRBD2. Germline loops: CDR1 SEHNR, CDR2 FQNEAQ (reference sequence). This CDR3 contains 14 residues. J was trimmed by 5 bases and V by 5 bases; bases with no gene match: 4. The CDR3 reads CASSQGLANNEQFF. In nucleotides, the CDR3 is TGTGCCAGCAGCCAGGGACTAGCAAACAATGAGCAGTTCTTC. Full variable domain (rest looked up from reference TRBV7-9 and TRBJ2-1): DTGVSQNPRHKITKRGQNVTFRCDPISEHNRLYWYRQTLGQGPEFLTYFQNEAQLEKSRLLSDRFSAERPKGSFSTLEIQRTEQGDSAMYLCASSQGLANNEQFFGPGTRLTVL.

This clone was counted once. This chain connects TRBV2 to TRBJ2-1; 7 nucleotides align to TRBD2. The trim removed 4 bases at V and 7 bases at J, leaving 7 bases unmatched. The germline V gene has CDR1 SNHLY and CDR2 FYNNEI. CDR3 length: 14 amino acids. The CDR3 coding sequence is TGTGCCAGCAGTGCTTCTAGCGGAAGGAATGAGCAGTTCTTC. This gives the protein CASSASSGRNEQFF.

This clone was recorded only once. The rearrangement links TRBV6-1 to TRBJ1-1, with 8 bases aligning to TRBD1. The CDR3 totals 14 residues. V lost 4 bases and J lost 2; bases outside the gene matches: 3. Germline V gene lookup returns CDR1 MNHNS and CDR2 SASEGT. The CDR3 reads CASSGDRGNTEAFF. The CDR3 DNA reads TGTGCCAGCAGTGGAGACAGGGGAAACACTGAAGCTTTCTTT.

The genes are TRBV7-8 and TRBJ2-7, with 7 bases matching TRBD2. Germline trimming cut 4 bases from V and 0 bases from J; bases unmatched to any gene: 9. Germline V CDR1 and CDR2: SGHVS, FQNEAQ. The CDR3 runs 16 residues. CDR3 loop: CASSSRGRDHSYEQYF. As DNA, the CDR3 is TGTGCCAGCAGCTCCCGGGGGAGGGACCACTCCTACGAGCAGTACTTC.

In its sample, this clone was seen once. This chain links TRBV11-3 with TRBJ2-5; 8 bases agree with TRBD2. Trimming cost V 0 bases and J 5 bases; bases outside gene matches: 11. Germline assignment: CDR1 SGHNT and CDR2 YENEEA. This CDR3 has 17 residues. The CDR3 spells CASSLDFVAGRFETQYF. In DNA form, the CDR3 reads TGTGCCAGCAGCTTAGATTTTGTAGCGGGAAGGTTTGAGACCCAGTACTTC.

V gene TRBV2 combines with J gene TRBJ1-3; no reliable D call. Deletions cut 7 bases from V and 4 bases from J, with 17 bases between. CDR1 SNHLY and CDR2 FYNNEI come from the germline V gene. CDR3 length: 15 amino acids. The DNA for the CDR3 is TGTGCCAGCATGTACAGCCGAACATACGGAAACACCATATATTTT. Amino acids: CASMYSRTYGNTIYF.

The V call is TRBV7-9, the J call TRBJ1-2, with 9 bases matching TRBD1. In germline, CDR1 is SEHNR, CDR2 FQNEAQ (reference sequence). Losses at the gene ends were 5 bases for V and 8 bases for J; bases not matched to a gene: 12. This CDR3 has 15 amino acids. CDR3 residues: CASSPGQGRLRGYTF. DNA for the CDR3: TGTGCCAGCAGCCCTGGACAGGGGCGATTACGCGGCTACACCTTC.